This TCR beta chain stems from a study of blood T cell repertoires in COVID-19. Across the whole study: The United States, Italy and Spain were the sources of the acute and convalescent COVID-19 samples.

Sequencing used immunoSEQ multiplex PCR; TCRdb keeps in-frame clones, though not all of them. The profile shows some 420,000 clones, over 75% of them singletons. Cohort 3 recovery required two negative PCRs, clearance, or symptom resolution. The V segment lost 4 bases and the J segment 3 bases; nucleotides outside the gene matches: 1. Germline CDR1 is SEHNR and CDR2 is FQNEAQ (reference sequence). The CDR3 has 13 amino acids. The clonotype originates from a man aged 25 to 40 who had recovered from COVID-19. The sequenced material came from PBMCs or T cells enriched from blood (not recorded which). The chain employs TRBV7-9 and TRBJ2-5, with 8 bases matching TRBD2. The chain's CDR3 is CASSSGLEETQYF. The CDR3 DNA reads TGTGCCAGCAGCTCGGGACTAGAAGAGACCCAGTACTTC.